These 19 T cell receptor beta chains originate from one sample sequenced in a study of response to subunit inactivated influenza vaccine (dated by TCRdb to between 2018 and 2020). Libraries were constructed by RT-PCR. Sequencer: Illumina HiSeq 2500. TCRdb trimmed the raw reads at Q25, called clones with MiXCR and kept productive beta chains. Each record represents a unique CDR3 protein, reported with the most common genes and DNA among its rows. Recorded for this sample are about 540,000 distinct CDR3 sequences; less than 25% of them occurred a single time. Approximately 2.9% of the sample rests with the top ten. These same records also appear under a second study, on T cells expressing NK-cell markers. The second investigation adds: The TCR beta cDNA libraries were made using 5'RACE template switching, a step that added both a universal primer site and unique molecular identifiers.

Sequenced material: CD4+ T cells sorted from PBMCs, taken roughly 13 days after vaccination. All receptors come from a man aged 50 to 59 who received an inactivated influenza vaccine. Donor details come from another sample of the same person, matched by shared clones.

This clonotype was detected only a few times. The chain employs TRBV3-1 and TRBJ2-5; D is unresolved. The CDR3 spans 14 residues. The germline V gene encodes CDR1 LGHDT and CDR2 YNNKEL (reference sequence). Trimming removed 4 bases at V and 0 bases at J, with 9 bases between. In nucleotides, the CDR3 is TGTGCCAGCAGCCGCACGCTCGACCAAGAGACCCAGTACTTC. Protein product: CASSRTLDQETQYF.

This clonotype has only a few counts. Compared with germline, one end of the junction differs, possibly owing to a read error. This chain connects TRBV12-3 or TRBV12-4 to TRBJ2-5; D is ambiguous. This CDR3 has 11 residues. The CDR3 reads CASTRSGPHDF. The CDR3 DNA reads as TGTGCCAGCACCCGATCAGGCCCGCACGACTTC.

The chain employs TRBV12-3 or TRBV12-4 and TRBJ2-2, with D perhaps assigned TRBD1 or TRBD2 (6 bases each). The CDR3 covers 16 residues. Trimming took 7 bases from V and 5 from J, leaving 20 bases between them. The CDR3 coding sequence is TGTGCCAGCACACGGGGGTTGGGGGCCGGGACCGGGGAGCTGTTTTTT. Protein product: CASTRGLGAGTGELFF.

The chain combines TRBV9 with TRBJ2-5; TRBD1 matches 7 bases. CDR3 length: 14 amino acids. Germline trimming cut 4 bases from V and 1 base from J; bases unmatched to any gene: 4. The V gene's germline CDR1 is SGDLS and CDR2 YYNGEE. The CDR3 region is CASSIGTVQETQYF. The CDR3 DNA sequence: TGTGCCAGCAGCATCGGGACAGTCCAAGAGACCCAGTACTTC.

This clonotype was picked up one time. The rearrangement links TRBV12-3 or TRBV12-4 to TRBJ2-1, with TRBD2 identical over 14 bases. The CDR3 length is 17 residues. The V and J ends lost 6 bases and 0 bases, in that order; junction bases with no gene match: 4. CDR3 coding DNA: TGTGCCAGCAGCGGACTAGCGGGAGGCCGCTCCTACAATGAGCAGTTCTTC. Amino acid sequence: CASSGLAGGRSYNEQFF.

This chain connects TRBV20-1 to TRBJ1-2; tentatively, D is TRBD1 (6 bases). Trimming removed 1 base from V and 8 bases from J, with 20 bases in between. Germline values: CDR1 DFQATT, CDR2 SNEGSKA (reference sequence). This CDR3 is built from 15 residues. The CDR3 nucleotides are TGCAGTGCTAGAGGGTATTCCGTAGGGGGGAAAGGCTACACCTTC. Translation gives CSARGYSVGGKGYTF.

This clonotype was seen ten or more times. The chain recombines TRBV12-3 or TRBV12-4 with TRBJ2-7; 10 bases map to TRBD1. CDR3 length equals 14 residues. Unmatched junction bases numbered 3, after V lost 7 bases and J lost 0 bases. Written as DNA, the CDR3 is TGTGCCAGCACCGGGACAGGGGCCTCCTACGAGCAGTACTTC. This gives the protein CASTGTGASYEQYF.

The chain couples TRBV29-1 to TRBJ1-1; 10 nucleotides align to TRBD1. This CDR3 spans 15 amino acids. Germline assignment: CDR1 SQVTM and CDR2 ANQGSEA. Unmatched junction bases numbered 5, after V lost 3 bases and J lost 1 base. The CDR3, as DNA: TGCAGCGTTGATTACGGACAGGGGGGGAACACTGAAGCTTTCTTT. Its translation is CSVDYGQGGNTEAFF.

This clonotype occurred a few times. The J gene is TRBJ2-2, the V gene TRBV20-1, with 11 bases fitting TRBD2. With 5 bases clipped from V and 6 bases from J, the junction kept 8 bases outside the gene matches. The CDR3 runs to 15 residues. Germline V gene lookup returns CDR1 DFQATT and CDR2 SNEGSKA (reference sequence). The CDR3 protein is CSAGSSGRAPGELFF. CDR3 DNA: TGCAGTGCTGGGAGTAGCGGGAGGGCCCCCGGGGAGCTGTTTTTT.

In its sample, this clonotype was seen a few times. Here the CDR3 reads CAISHPDRGHNEQFF. CDR3 DNA sequence: TGTGCCATCAGTCACCCCGACAGGGGTCACAATGAGCAGTTCTTC. The gene calls are TRBV10-3 and TRBJ2-1; 8 bases match TRBD1. With V trimmed by 5 bases and J by 5 bases, 8 bases remained unmatched. The germline CDR1 and CDR2 sequences are ENHRY and SYGVKD. The CDR3 sequence is 15 residues long.

This chain uses TRBV20-1 with TRBJ1-1; TRBD1 aligns across 10 bases. The germline V gene encodes CDR1 DFQATT and CDR2 SNEGSKA (reference sequence). The CDR3 sequence is 14 residues long. V lost 1 base, J lost 3 bases, and 2 bases stayed unmatched. The CDR3 is CSARGGTGDTEAFF. In nucleotides, the CDR3 is TGCAGTGCTAGAGGTGGGACAGGGGACACTGAAGCTTTCTTT.

The chain combines TRBV20-1 with TRBJ2-7, with TRBD1 matching over 11 bases. The junction had 7 bases not matched to a gene; V was cut back by 6 bases and J by 3 bases. Germline V lookup: CDR1 DFQATT, CDR2 SNEGSKA (reference sequence). The CDR3 extends over 14 amino acids. The CDR3 sequence is CSAAGQGANYEQYF. The CDR3 DNA follows: TGCAGTGCAGCCGGACAGGGGGCCAACTACGAGCAGTACTTC.

This clonotype was observed a handful of times. The rearrangement joins TRBV4-1 to TRBJ2-1; 10 bases map to TRBD1. CDR1 is MGHRA, CDR2 YSYEKL, per germline. V dropped 5 bases and J dropped 5; count of bases not matched to a gene: 9. The CDR3 is made up of 16 amino acids. The CDR3 DNA reads TGCGCCAGCAGCTACGACAGGGGGCGATCGAACAATGAGCAGTTCTTC. Protein product: CASSYDRGRSNNEQFF.

This clonotype turned up a few times. The rearrangement uses TRBV20-1 and TRBJ2-1; 10 bases line up with TRBD2. The CDR3 runs 14 residues. V lost 5 bases and J lost 4; bases outside the gene matches: 5. From germline, CDR1 is DFQATT and CDR2 SNEGSKA (reference sequence). The CDR3 loop is CSARGAGGYNEQFF. CDR3 nucleotide sequence: TGCAGTGCTCGGGGAGCGGGAGGGTACAATGAGCAGTTCTTC.

The table lists this clonotype with a few counts. V is TRBV6-1 and J is TRBJ1-4; possible D gene TRBD1, 6 bases. There are 14 residues in the CDR3. CDR1 and CDR2 from the germline V gene are MNHNS and SASEGT. V lost 7 bases to trimming and J lost 8 bases, with 17 bases between them. CDR3 loop: CASTGILGAEKLFF. The CDR3 DNA follows: TGTGCCAGCACCGGAATTCTGGGGGCGGAAAAACTGTTTTTT.

This clonotype was seen a few times. This sequence joins TRBV6-6 and TRBJ2-7, with D possibly matching TRBD1 (5 bases). Germline CDR1 is MNHNY and CDR2 is SVGAGI (reference sequence). V was pared by 2 bases and J by 3 bases, with 8 bases between. The CDR3 loop spans 13 amino acids. This CDR3 reads CASSYGANYEQYF. For the CDR3, the DNA is TGTGCCAGCAGTTACGGGGCCAACTACGAGCAGTACTTC.

The chain recombines TRBV20-1 with TRBJ2-7; TRBD2 matches at 7 bases. With 2 bases clipped from V and 3 bases from J, the junction kept 25 bases outside the gene matches. The germline V gene has CDR1 DFQATT and CDR2 SNEGSKA (reference sequence). The length of the CDR3 is 20 residues. The CDR3 region is CSARPSKSASGIRLFYEQYF. DNA of the CDR3: TGCAGTGCTAGACCGTCAAAATCGGCTAGCGGTATCCGGCTCTTCTACGAGCAGTACTTC.

This clonotype was detected only a few times. This chain joins TRBV7-9 and TRBJ2-5; D tentatively fits TRBD1 or TRBD2 (7 bases each). Germline values: CDR1 SEHNR, CDR2 FQNEAQ (reference sequence). Trimming removed 5 bases at V and 5 bases at J, with 12 bases between. The CDR3 runs to 13 residues. CDR3: CASSIQGGETQYF. CDR3 DNA: TGTGCCAGCAGCATCCAGGGGGGGGAGACCCAGTACTTC.

The V and J genes are TRBV30 and TRBJ2-3, with TRBD1 as a possible D gene (5 bases). Germline-derived CDR1 and CDR2 are GTSNPN and SVGIG (reference sequence). Trimming left V 4 bases short and J 5 bases short, with 13 bases between. The CDR3 totals 13 residues. The CDR3 is CAWTQQGGDTQYF. The CDR3, as DNA: TGTGCCTGGACCCAGCAGGGTGGAGATACGCAGTATTTT. The entire variable domain, with the rest obtained from reference TRBV30 and TRBJ2-3, is as follows: SQTIHQWPATLVQPVGSPLSLECTVEGTSNPNLYWYRQAAGRGLQLLFYSVGIGQISSEVPQNLSASRPQDRQFILSSKKLLLSDSGFYLCAWTQQGGDTQYFGPGTRLTVL.